These 20 T cell receptor beta chains came from one sample sequenced in a study of blood T cells in healthy people across ages. Sample-barcoded 5' priming and a J-beta primer mix drove a second PCR of about 6 to 12 cycles. MiXCR, applied by TCRdb to the 5' RACE reads, yields one record per CDR3 protein. Found here are under 850,000 distinct CDR3 sequences, about 36% of them singletons; the top ten hold about an eighth. Sequencing input: blood. These receptors came from a man aged 18 to 30 in good health.

In its sample, this clonotype was seen a few times. This CDR3 is CASSSGGAYGYTF. The CDR3 region has the DNA TGTGCCAGCAGTTCGGGGGGTGCATATGGCTACACCTTC. V is TRBV27 and J is TRBJ1-2, with D perhaps TRBD1 (5 bases). The CDR3 sequence is 13 residues long. Germline values: CDR1 MNHEY, CDR2 SMNVEV (reference sequence). V lost 4 bases, J lost 5 bases, and 11 bases lay in between.

V and J are TRBV12-3 or TRBV12-4 and TRBJ2-1; 7 bases are shared with TRBD2. This CDR3 region has 13 residues. The junction had 7 bases not matched to a gene; V was cut back by 10 bases and J by 4 bases. The CDR3 bases are TGTGCCATCCAACTAGCGTTATACAATGAGCAGTTCTTC. Its translation: CAIQLALYNEQFF.

About this clonotype itself: This may be a read error: a much more frequent sequence differs by one nucleotide. The chain employs TRBV5-5 and TRBJ1-4, with a tentative D call TRBD1 (5 bases). Germline CDR1 and CDR2: SGHKS and YYEKEE (reference sequence). CDR3 length: 15 amino acids. The V end lost 3 bases, the J end lost 3 bases, and 12 bases lay between the germline ends. In DNA, the CDR3 is TGTGCCAGCAGCTCCACGGGACGGCCTAATGAAAAACTGTTTTTT. Protein product: CASSSTGRPNEKLFF.

Only a few counts were recorded for this clonotype. CDR3 loop: CASSVAPGRGEQYF. The CDR3 bases are TGTGCCAGCAGCGTAGCTCCAGGGAGGGGTGAGCAGTACTTC. The rearrangement links TRBV9 to TRBJ2-7; 7 bases map to TRBD2. The germline V gene has CDR1 SGDLS and CDR2 YYNGEE. This CDR3 is built from 14 residues. V was pared by 0 bases and J by 7 bases, with 7 bases of the junction left unmatched. Looking up the rest from reference TRBV9 and TRBJ2-7 gives the full variable domain: DSGVTQTPKHLITATGQRVTLRCSPRSGDLSVYWYQQSLDQGLQFLIQYYNGEERAKGNILERFSAQQFPDLHSELNLSSLELGDSALYFCASSVAPGRGEQYFGPGTRLTVT.

This clonotype was observed many times. This chain connects TRBV20-1 to TRBJ2-7; 9 positions agree with TRBD1. Trimming cost V 0 bases and J 4 bases; bases outside gene matches: 7. CDR1 and CDR2 (germline): DFQATT, SNEGSKA (reference sequence). The CDR3 is made up of 15 amino acids. Here the CDR3 DNA reads TGCAGTGCTAGAGATTACCGGGACAGGGATTACGAGCAGTACTTC. It translates to CSARDYRDRDYEQYF.

This chain connects TRBV30 to TRBJ2-5; the match to TRBD1 covers 7 bases. J lost 4 bases, V lost 4 bases, and 12 bases had no gene match. The CDR3 sequence is 15 residues long. CDR1 and CDR2 (germline): GTSNPN, SVGIG (reference sequence). CDR3: CAWTRDSKPSETQYF. In DNA, the CDR3 is TGTGCCTGGACTCGGGACAGCAAACCCTCAGAGACCCAGTACTTC.

This clonotype showed up just once. The chain has TRBV18 and TRBJ2-5; possibly TRBD1 for D (6 bases). Germline values: CDR1 KGHSH, CDR2 LQKENI. The CDR3 is made up of 15 amino acids. Between the trimmed V and J ends, which lost 8 bases and 11 bases, there was a span of 27 bases. The DNA of the CDR3 is TGTGCCAGCACTCGGGACACCAGCTCCTACAATGAGCAGTACTTC. Its protein is CASTRDTSSYNEQYF.

J is TRBJ1-5 and V is TRBV6-9; 7 bases match TRBD1. Unmatched junction bases numbered 5, after V lost 5 bases and J lost 4 bases. CDR1 MNHGY and CDR2 SVAAGI come from the germline V gene. The CDR3 has 14 residues. The CDR3 loop reads CASSHSDRNQPQHF. The CDR3, as DNA: TGTGCCAGCAGTCACTCGGACAGGAATCAGCCCCAGCATTTT.

To note about this clonotype: At one of its ends the junction is not consistent with the germline gene, which may arise from a read error. V is TRBV7-2 and J is TRBJ2-2; perhaps TRBD1 as D (7 bases). The germline CDR1 and CDR2 sequences are SGHTA and FQGNSA. The CDR3 is made up of 15 amino acids. The CDR3 sequence: CASSRRTGGTGELFF. The CDR3 region has the DNA TGTGCTAGCAGCCGTAGGACAGGAGGGACCGGGGAGCTGTTTTTT.

This clonotype was found many times. This sequence joins TRBV5-1 and TRBJ2-1; TRBD1 might be the D (6 bases). The V end lost 5 bases, the J end lost 7 bases, and 10 bases lay between the germline ends. The CDR3 runs 12 residues. From germline, CDR1 is SGHRS and CDR2 YFSETQ. The CDR3 DNA sequence: TGCGCCAGCAGACCTCAGGGGAATGAGCAGTTCTTC. Protein product: CASRPQGNEQFF.

In this sample, this clonotype turned up a few times. The chain carries TRBV6-2 or TRBV6-3 and TRBJ2-1, with 10 bases matching TRBD1. This CDR3 is built from 15 residues. CDR1 MNHEY and CDR2 SVGEGT come from the germline V gene. V lost 5 bases, J lost 8 bases, and 9 bases stayed unmatched. CDR3 DNA: TGTGCCAGCAGTATGGGGACAGGGGCGGACGATGAGCAGTTCTTC. It codes for CASSMGTGADDEQFF.

In regard to this clonotype: A read error may be the cause here, since a much bigger clone is one base away. The chain combines TRBV28 with TRBJ1-2, with 10 bases matching TRBD1. The CDR3 length is 15 residues. From germline, CDR1 is MDHEN and CDR2 SYDVKM. CDR3 amino acids: CTSSSSGTGVYGYTF. As DNA, the CDR3 is TGTACCAGCAGTTCTTCCGGGACAGGGGTCTATGGCTACACCTTC.

To note about this clonotype: A much larger clone lies a single base off, so this may be a read error. This chain joins TRBV12-3 or TRBV12-4 and TRBJ2-7; D call uncertain. This CDR3 is 12 amino acids long. The germline V and J ends were trimmed by 6 bases and 2 bases, with 8 bases remaining between them. DNA of the CDR3: TGTGCCAGCAGGTTGGTTGCCTACGAGCAGTACTTC. This codes for CASRLVAYEQYF.

In its sample, this clonotype was seen a few times. This chain uses TRBV9 with TRBJ2-3; tentatively, D is TRBD2 (7 bases). From germline, CDR1 is SGDLS and CDR2 YYNGEE. The V end lost 6 bases, the J end lost 3 bases, and 14 bases lay between the germline ends. The CDR3 covers 14 residues. CDR3 nucleotides: TGTGCCAGCACCGAGGGGGGAGGGACAGATACGCAGTATTTT. Translating gives CASTEGGGTDTQYF.

Here the CDR3 reads CASSRPAGTSAFVSGPEQFF. In nucleotides, the CDR3 is TGTGCCAGCAGCCGTCCGGCCGGGACTAGCGCCTTTGTCAGCGGCCCAGAGCAGTTCTTC. V usage is TRBV14 and J usage is TRBJ2-1, with TRBD2 matching 10 bases. Germline-derived CDR1 and CDR2 are SGHDN and FVKESK. CDR3 length: 20 amino acids. With 4 bases clipped from V and 10 bases from J, the junction kept 25 bases outside the gene matches.

This clonotype has at least ten counts. V and J are TRBV6-5 and TRBJ2-7; perhaps TRBD1 as D (6 bases). V was pared by 2 bases and J by 5 bases, with 10 bases between. Per germline, CDR1 MNHEY and CDR2 SVGAGI. CDR3 length equals 13 residues. CDR3 in amino acids: CASSYTQGNEQYF. The CDR3 nucleotides read TGTGCCAGCAGTTACACTCAGGGGAACGAGCAGTACTTC.

This clonotype has just a few counts. The chain couples TRBV27 to TRBJ1-5, with D unresolved. The germline CDR1 and CDR2 sequences are MNHEY and SMNVEV (reference sequence). V dropped 6 bases and J dropped 2 bases, with 14 bases sitting between them. This CDR3 has 15 amino acids. CDR3 sequence reads: CASSLWGRGNQPQHF. The CDR3 coding sequence is TGTGCCAGCAGCTTGTGGGGTAGGGGCAATCAGCCCCAGCATTTT.

The gene calls are TRBV12-3 or TRBV12-4 and TRBJ2-2, with D tentatively TRBD2 (6 bases). The CDR3 extends over 14 amino acids. CDR3 loop: CASGGASRTGELFF. CDR3 coding DNA: TGTGCGTCCGGAGGGGCTTCAAGGACCGGGGAGCTGTTTTTT.

The chain uses TRBV6-5 and TRBJ2-3, with TRBD1 as a possible D gene (6 bases). The CDR3 has 15 amino acids. Looked up from germline, CDR1 is MNHEY and CDR2 is SVGAGI. Deletions cut 6 bases from V and 2 bases from J, with 15 bases between. The CDR3 sequence is CASSQTGTNTDTQYF. The CDR3 DNA reads TGTGCCAGCAGCCAGACCGGGACAAACACAGATACGCAGTATTTT.

This clonotype was picked up a small number of times. V gene TRBV7-9 combines with J gene TRBJ1-1; D perhaps matches TRBD1 (5 bases). Trimming left V 1 base short and J 6 bases short, with 12 bases between. This CDR3 is built from 14 residues. Germline V gene sequence: CDR1 SEHNR, CDR2 FQNEAQ (reference sequence). In nucleotides, the CDR3 is TGTGCCAGCAGCTTAGTGGTGGCAGGGCCTGAAGCTTTCTTT. This sequence encodes CASSLVVAGPEAFF.